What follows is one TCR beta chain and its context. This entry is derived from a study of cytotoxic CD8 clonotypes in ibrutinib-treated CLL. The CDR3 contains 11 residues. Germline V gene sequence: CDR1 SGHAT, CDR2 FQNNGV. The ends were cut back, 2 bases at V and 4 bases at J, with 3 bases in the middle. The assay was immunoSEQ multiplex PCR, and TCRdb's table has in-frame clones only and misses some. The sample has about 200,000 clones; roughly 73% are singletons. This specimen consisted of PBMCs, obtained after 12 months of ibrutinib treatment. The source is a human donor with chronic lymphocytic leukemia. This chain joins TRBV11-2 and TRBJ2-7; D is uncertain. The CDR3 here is CASSLWYEQYF. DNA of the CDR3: TGTGCCAGCAGCTTATGGTACGAGCAGTACTTC.